This record concerns one T cell receptor (beta chain) sequence. The antigen remains undetermined. The ends were cut back, 3 bases at V and 4 bases at J, with 13 bases in the middle. The germline V gene has CDR1 SGHRS and CDR2 YFSETQ. This CDR3 region has 14 residues. TCRdb keeps only in-frame clones here, not all; method: immunoSEQ multiplex PCR. The sample includes fewer than 70,000 clones, less than 85% of them seen just once. This sample stems from a study of a mutant IDH1 vaccine in newly diagnosed glioma. Time point described: week 11, during vaccination. The content of each vaccine dose was 300 ug of mutant IDH1 20-mer peptide, and topical imiquimod accompanied it.

The sequence derives from a man aged 25-45 years with glioma. The chain links TRBV5-1 to TRBJ1-1; unclear D gene. The sample in question was PBMCs, obtained from a glioma patient whose treatment included an IDH1 peptide vaccine. CDR3 nucleotides: TGCGCCAGCAGCTCGGACGGTTATCCCACTGAAGCTTTCTTT. It is translated as CASSSDGYPTEAFF. Complete variable domain (other parts from reference TRBV5-1 and TRBJ1-1): KAGVTQTPRYLIKTRGQQVTLSCSPISGHRSVSWYQQTPGQGLQFLFEYFSETQRNKGNFPGRFSGRQFSNSRSEMNVSTLELGDSALYLCASSSDGYPTEAFFGQGTRLTVV.